The text below deals with one T cell receptor beta chain. Its cognate antigen is unknown. The record originates from a study of response to subunit inactivated influenza vaccine. Overall study results and limits: A suggestion made by the authors is that each seasonal influenza vaccination recruits few new T cells.

V dropped 5 bases and J dropped 6; count of bases not matched to a gene: 12. Germline CDR1 and CDR2: SEHNR and FQNEAQ (reference sequence). CDR3 length equals 15 residues. MiXCR was run by TCRdb on the RT-PCR reads, yielding one entry per CDR3 protein. The sample lists some 480,000 distinct CDR3 sequences, over 9.5% occurring once. The origin of this receptor is a man in his forties or fifties who received an inactivated influenza vaccine. The gene calls are TRBV7-9 and TRBJ2-7; TRBD2 matches 8 bases. The source was PBMCs from blood, collected roughly 45 days after vaccination. CDR3 sequence reads: CASSRQAGEGREQYF. The CDR3 DNA sequence: TGTGCCAGCAGCCGGCAAGCGGGAGAAGGGCGCGAGCAGTACTTC.